One TCR beta chain is described in this entry. The entry originates in a study of blood T cell repertoires in COVID-19. For the study at large: There were acute and convalescent COVID-19 samples, and they came from the United States, Italy and Spain. PBMCs, B-cell-depleted T cells, or T cells provided the cDNA or gDNA that made up the material.

Original data processing: From reference gene primer amplification, estimates of nucleated cell counts were derived. Sequencing was performed with immunoSEQ multiplex PCR; in TCRdb, only in-frame clones are kept and a portion is missing. V and J calls and clone size are given by that table; D and trimming were obtained from the DNA. The data show roughly 20,000 clones, roughly 87% seen once. The CDR3 sequence is 13 residues long. CDR1 and CDR2 (germline): MDHEN, SYDVKM. The ends lost 7 bases at V and 4 bases at J; junction bases unmatched: 6. V and J are TRBV28 and TRBJ2-7; 8 nucleotides match TRBD1. The sample was peripheral blood. This sequence originates from a human donor with active COVID-19. The donor label of this sample is uncertain. The CDR3 DNA sequence: TGTGCCAGCAACCCGGGACAGGTGTACGAGCAGTACTTC. This encodes CASNPGQVYEQYF.